This paragraph reports one TCR beta chain. The CDR3 has 16 amino acids. Per the germline V gene, CDR1 is SGHRS and CDR2 is YFSETQ. V lost 0 bases, J lost 2 bases, and 12 bases lay in between. The entry originates in a study of T cell repertoires in cytomegalovirus infection. TCRdb independently ran MiXCR on the reads; one entry per CDR3 protein. The table has roughly 600,000 distinct CDR3 sequences, roughly 24% seen once. The sequencing sample was made of CD8+ T cells from PBMCs. The V and J genes are TRBV5-1 and TRBJ1-3; D may be TRBD1 (5 bases). The sequence came from a human donor in good health (CMV status not recorded). Some clones in this sample may be carry-over from other donors' samples. The CDR3 DNA sequence: TGCGCCAGCAGCTTGGTAGGGGATCGGCCTGGAAACACCATATATTTT. This gives the protein CASSLVGDRPGNTIYF.